This TCR beta chain was captured by sequencing in a study of blood T cells in healthy people across ages. This clonotype has more than one count but fewer than ten. Antigen: not known. Using a J-beta primer mix together with a sample-barcoded 5' primer, a second PCR was run for about 6 to 11 cycles. TCRdb recomputed calls from the 5' RACE reads with MiXCR, one row per CDR3 protein. The table has roughly 1,100,000 distinct CDR3 sequences, around 27% seen once. Points from the study as a whole: Age advanced and TCR beta diversity per million T cells fell, roughly linearly.

Trimming pared 3 bases from V and 6 bases from J, leaving 11 bases between. The CDR3 sequence is 14 residues long. The same specimen was also included in a second study, on T cells of mothers and their children. As that study records: Samples were obtained from a few healthy Caucasian mothers and their six children.

This chain joins TRBV12-3 or TRBV12-4 and TRBJ1-4; a weak D match, TRBD1 (6 bases). The source material was blood. This TCR was sampled from a girl aged 2-10 years in good health. The CDR3 DNA reads as TGTGCCAGCAGTTTTAGTCCAGGGGATGAAAAACTGTTTTTT. Translating gives CASSFSPGDEKLFF.